This is a list of T cell receptor beta chains from one sample in a study of blood T cell repertoires in COVID-19. Sequencing used immunoSEQ multiplex PCR; TCRdb keeps in-frame clones, though not all of them. This table has approximately 200,000 clones, approximately 90% appearing once. Sequencing was carried out using PBMCs or T cells enriched from blood (not recorded which). These receptor sequences come from a man aged 30-40 years who had recovered from COVID-19. CDR3s include the opening cysteine and the closing phenylalanine or tryptophan. D genes are given only for firm matches. A clone size is listed for some rows: how often the clone was seen (once, few, many), or a class if it is expanded.

J gene	V gene	clone size	D gene	CDR3 DNA	CDR3 protein
TRBJ2-5	TRBV7-2	NA	TRBD2	TGTGCCAGCAGCTTAGGTAGCGGGAGCTCCCAAGAGACCCAGTACTTC	CASSLGSGSSQETQYF
TRBJ2-5	TRBV5-8	NA	TRBD1	TGTGCCAGCAGCCCCGCCCGGACAGGGAAGACCCAGTACTTC	CASSPARTGKTQYF
TRBJ2-1	TRBV7-6	NA	NA	TGTGCCAGCAGCTTACGCGCCTCGAGCTCCTACAATGAGCAGTTCTTC	CASSLRASSSYNEQFF
TRBJ2-5	TRBV11-2	NA	NA	TGTGCCAGCAGCTTAGGGACATCGACTTTCCTAGAGACCCAGTACTTC	CASSLGTSTFLETQYF
TRBJ1-2	TRBV19	NA	NA	TGTGCCAGTACTCCCCTCGGCTATGGCTACACCTTC	CASTPLGYGYTF
TRBJ2-7	TRBV20-1	NA	TRBD2	TGCAGTGCTAGTAGGGCTAGCGGACCCTACGAGCAGTACTTC	CSASRASGPYEQYF
TRBJ2-7	TRBV5-4	NA	TRBD2	TGTGCCAGCAGCTTATCAACTAGCGGGGGGTACGAGCAGTACTTC	CASSLSTSGGYEQYF
TRBJ1-3	TRBV19	NA	NA	TGTGCCAGTAGTATTTGTGACATCAACCAGTTGCGAGGAAACACCATATATTTT	CASSICDINQLRGNTIYF
TRBJ2-2	TRBV19	NA	NA	TGTGCCAGTAGTCCCGGGACTCTATACACCGGGGAGCTGTTTTTT	CASSPGTLYTGELFF
TRBJ2-2	TRBV4-3	NA	TRBD1	TGCGCCAGCAGCCATCGACAGGGCACCGGGGAGCTGTTTTTT	CASSHRQGTGELFF
TRBJ1-1	TRBV4-2	once	TRBD1	TGTGCCAGCAGCTCGGGGACAGGGAACACTGAAGCTTTCTTT	CASSSGTGNTEAFF
TRBJ1-5	TRBV21-1	NA	NA	TGTGCCAGCAGCTACGCCGGGACAGGGGGCGTTCAGCCCCAGCATTTT	CASSYAGTGGVQPQHF
TRBJ1-2	TRBV5-5	NA	NA	TGTGCCAGCAGCTTGGCCGGGGCGGCGGGAAATGGCTACACCTTC	CASSLAGAAGNGYTF
TRBJ2-7	TRBV5-4	NA	TRBD2	TGTGCCAGCAGCCCAAAGCCCCATAGCGGGGGTTTCTCCTACGAGCAGTACTTC	CASSPKPHSGGFSYEQYF
TRBJ1-1	TRBV27	NA	NA	TGTGCCAGTAGTCTCCTAGGGGGCACTGAAGCTTTCTTT	CASSLLGGTEAFF
TRBJ1-2	TRBV5-4	once	TRBD1	TGTGCCAGCAGCGCGGGACAGGGGGGGGGTAATAACTATGGCTACACCTTC	CASSAGQGGGNNYGYTF
TRBJ2-1	TRBV7-9	NA	TRBD2	TGTGCCAGCAGCACCCTAACGGGAGGATATGATGAGCAGTTCTTC	CASSTLTGGYDEQFF
TRBJ1-1	TRBV25-1	NA	NA	TGTGCCAGCAGTGATCAGAAGAGGGAGAGGGCTTTCTTT	CASSDQKRERAFF
TRBJ2-2	TRBV7-2	NA	TRBD2	TGTGCCAGCAGCTCCAGACTAGCGGGGTACACCGGGGAGCTGTTTTTT	CASSSRLAGYTGELFF
TRBJ2-7	TRBV10-2	few	TRBD1	TGCGCCAGCCGGGACAGCTACGAGCAGTACTTC	CASRDSYEQYF
TRBJ2-7	TRBV7-6	NA	TRBD1	TGTGCCAGCAGCCGAGACAGGGCTAATCACGAGCAGTACTTC	CASSRDRANHEQYF
TRBJ1-5	TRBV4-1	NA	NA	TGCGCCAGCAGCCAAGATCCGGGACAAACCAGGAGGCAGCCCCAGCATTTT	CASSQDPGQTRRQPQHF
TRBJ2-7	TRBV30	once	TRBD1	TGTGCCTGGACCACAGGACAGGGGGTTGGACACGAGCAGTACTTC	CAWTTGQGVGHEQYF
TRBJ1-2	TRBV10-3	NA	NA	TGTGCCATCAGTGAGACCCGACAGCATGCTAACTATGGCTACACCTTC	CAISETRQHANYGYTF
TRBJ1-4	TRBV28	NA	TRBD1	TGTGCCAGCAAACTCAGGGGGTTCGGTGAAAAACTGTTTTTT	CASKLRGFGEKLFF